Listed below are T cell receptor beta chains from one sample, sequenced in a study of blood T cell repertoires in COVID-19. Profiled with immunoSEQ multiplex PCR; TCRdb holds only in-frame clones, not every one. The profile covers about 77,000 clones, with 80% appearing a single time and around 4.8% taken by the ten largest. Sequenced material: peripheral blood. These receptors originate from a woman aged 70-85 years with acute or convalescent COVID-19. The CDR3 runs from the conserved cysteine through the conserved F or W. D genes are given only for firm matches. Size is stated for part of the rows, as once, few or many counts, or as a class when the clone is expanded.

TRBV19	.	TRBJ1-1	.	CASSTGRLGYTEAFF	TGTGCCAGTAGTACGGGAAGACTAGGGTACACTGAAGCTTTCTTT
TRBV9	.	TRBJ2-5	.	CASSAPGHTYQETQYF	TGTGCCAGCAGCGCACCGGGACATACGTACCAAGAGACCCAGTACTTC
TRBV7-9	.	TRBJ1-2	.	CASSLDFPGRKGYTF	TGTGCCAGCAGCTTAGATTTCCCAGGGCGTAAGGGCTACACCTTC
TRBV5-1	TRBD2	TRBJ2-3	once	CASSLGLAGGPSDTQYF	TGCGCCAGCAGCTTGGGGCTAGCGGGGGGGCCATCGGATACGCAGTATTTT
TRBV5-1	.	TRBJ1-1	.	CASSLRGHPDGEAFF	TGCGCCAGCAGCTTGAGAGGACATCCTGACGGTGAAGCTTTCTTT
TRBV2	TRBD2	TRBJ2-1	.	CASSEADSGGVTYEQFF	TGTGCCAGCAGTGAAGCGGATAGCGGGGGGGTTACTTATGAGCAGTTCTTC
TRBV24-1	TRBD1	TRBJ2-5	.	CATRDRTGTQYF	TGTGCCACCAGGGACAGGACGGGGACCCAGTACTTC
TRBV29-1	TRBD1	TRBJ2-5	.	CSVEWDSQETQYF	TGCAGCGTTGAATGGGACAGCCAAGAGACCCAGTACTTC
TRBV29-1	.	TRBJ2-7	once	CSVAPGVSYEQYF	TGCAGCGTTGCCCCAGGGGTATCGTACGAGCAGTACTTC
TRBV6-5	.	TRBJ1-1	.	CASSITGKNPEAFF	TGTGCCAGCAGTATCACAGGGAAGAACCCTGAAGCTTTCTTT
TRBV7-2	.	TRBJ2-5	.	CASSLAGLKETQYF	TGTGCCAGCAGCTTAGCGGGCTTAAAAGAGACCCAGTACTTC
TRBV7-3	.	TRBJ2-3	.	CASSLGPGGTDTQYF	TGTGCCAGCAGCTTGGGCCCCGGGGGAACAGATACGCAGTATTTT
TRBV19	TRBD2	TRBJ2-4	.	CASSRSPSGGAKNIQYF	TGTGCCAGTAGCCGCTCCCCTAGCGGGGGGGCCAAAAACATTCAGTACTTC
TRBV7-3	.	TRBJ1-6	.	CASSLRDNSPLHF	TGTGCCAGCAGCTTAAGAGATAATTCACCCCTCCACTTT
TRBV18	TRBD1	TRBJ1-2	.	CASSSDRGDYGYTF	TGTGCCAGCTCATCGGACAGGGGGGACTATGGCTACACCTTC
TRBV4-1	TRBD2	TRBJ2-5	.	CASSQDAAGDETQYF	TGCGCCAGCAGCCAAGATGCGGCGGGGGACGAGACCCAGTACTTC
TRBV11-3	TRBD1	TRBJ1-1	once	CASGDSMNTEAFF	TGTGCCAGCGGGGACAGTATGAACACTGAAGCTTTCTTT
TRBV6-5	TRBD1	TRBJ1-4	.	CASSYNRGQNEKLFF	TGTGCCAGCAGTTACAACAGGGGGCAAAATGAAAAACTGTTTTTT
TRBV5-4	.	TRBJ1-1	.	CASSLGGGGVNTEAFF	TGTGCCAGCAGCTTGGGGGGCGGGGGCGTGAACACTGAAGCTTTCTTT
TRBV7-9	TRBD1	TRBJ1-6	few	CASGQGGQSYNSPLHF	TGTGCCAGCGGCCAGGGGGGACAGTCCTATAATTCACCCCTCCACTTT
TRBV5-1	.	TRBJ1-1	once	CASSPGGPFKSREAFF	TGCGCCAGCAGCCCGGGAGGGCCCTTTAAGAGCAGAGAGGCTTTCTTT
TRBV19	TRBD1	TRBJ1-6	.	CASGDSYNSPLHF	TGTGCCAGTGGGGACAGTTATAATTCACCCCTCCACTTT
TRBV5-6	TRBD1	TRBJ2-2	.	CASSVTGAANTGELFF	TGTGCCAGCAGCGTGACAGGGGCTGCGAACACCGGGGAGCTGTTTTTT
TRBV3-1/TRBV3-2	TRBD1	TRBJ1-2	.	CASSQDKKTGGTGYTF	TGTGCCAGCAGCCAAGATAAGAAGACAGGGGGCACTGGCTACACCTTC
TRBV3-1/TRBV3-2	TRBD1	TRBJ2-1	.	CASSQEVGQGNYNEQFF	TGTGCCAGCAGCCAAGAAGTGGGACAGGGAAACTACAATGAGCAGTTCTTC
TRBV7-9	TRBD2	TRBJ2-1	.	CASSLVRLAARNEQFF	TGTGCCAGCAGCTTAGTCCGACTAGCGGCAAGGAATGAGCAGTTCTTC
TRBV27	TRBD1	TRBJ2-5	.	CASSSPQGGQETQYF	TGTGCCAGCAGTTCGCCACAGGGGGGTCAAGAGACCCAGTACTTC
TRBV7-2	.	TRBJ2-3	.	CASSSEWRSDTQYF	TGTGCCAGCAGCTCCGAGTGGCGGTCAGATACGCAGTATTTT
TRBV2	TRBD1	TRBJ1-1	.	CASRAGTGRTEAFF	TGTGCCAGCAGGGCCGGGACAGGGAGGACTGAAGCTTTCTTT
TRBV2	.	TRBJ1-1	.	CASTTRADSRDTEAFF	TGTGCCAGCACCACTCGGGCGGACAGTAGGGACACTGAAGCTTTCTTT
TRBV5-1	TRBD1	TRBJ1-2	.	CASSGDRTYGYTF	TGCGCCAGCAGCGGGGACAGGACCTATGGCTACACCTTC
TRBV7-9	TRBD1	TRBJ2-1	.	CASSLPIGQGENNEQFF	TGTGCCAGCAGCTTACCTATAGGACAGGGGGAAAACAATGAGCAGTTCTTC
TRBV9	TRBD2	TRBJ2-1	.	CASSVGQRGGLEQFF	TGTGCCAGCAGCGTAGGGCAGCGGGGGGGCCTTGAGCAGTTCTTC
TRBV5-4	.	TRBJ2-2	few	CASSLGEYTGELFF	TGTGCCAGCAGCTTGGGGGAGTACACCGGGGAGCTGTTTTTT
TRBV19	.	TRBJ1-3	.	CASSPLTEGNTIYF	TGTGCCAGTAGTCCATTGACAGAAGGAAACACCATATATTTT
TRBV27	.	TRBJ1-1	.	CASSLGTHLNTEAFF	TGTGCCAGCAGTTTAGGGACACATCTGAACACTGAAGCTTTCTTT
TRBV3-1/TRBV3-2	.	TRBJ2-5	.	CATDKRSFRETQYF	TGTGCCACCGATAAACGATCGTTTCGGGAGACCCAGTACTTC
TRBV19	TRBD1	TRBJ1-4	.	CASSTDREVNEKLFF	TGTGCCAGTAGTACTGACAGGGAAGTTAATGAAAAACTGTTTTTT
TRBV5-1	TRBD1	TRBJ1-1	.	CASSLGPDRGNTEAFF	TGCGCCAGCAGCTTGGGTCCGGACAGGGGGAACACTGAAGCTTTCTTT
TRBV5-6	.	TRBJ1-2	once	CASSLRGTAYYGYTF	TGTGCCAGCAGCCTCCGAGGTACGGCTTACTATGGCTACACCTTC
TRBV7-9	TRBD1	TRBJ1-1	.	CASSLFSRGRGTEAFF	TGTGCCAGCAGCTTATTCAGCAGGGGCAGGGGGACTGAAGCTTTCTTT
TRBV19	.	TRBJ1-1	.	CASSMSGNTEAFF	TGTGCCAGTAGTATGTCGGGGAACACTGAAGCTTTCTTT
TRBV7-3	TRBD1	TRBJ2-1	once	CASSLDGTGGQEFF	TGTGCCAGCAGCTTAGATGGGACCGGGGGACAGGAGTTCTTC
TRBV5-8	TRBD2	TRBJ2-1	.	CASSWTSGYNEQFF	TGTGCCAGCAGCTGGACTAGCGGTTACAATGAGCAGTTCTTC
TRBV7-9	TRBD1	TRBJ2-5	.	CASSLRRPDREETQYF	TGTGCCAGCAGCCTACGACGCCCGGACAGGGAAGAGACCCAGTACTTC